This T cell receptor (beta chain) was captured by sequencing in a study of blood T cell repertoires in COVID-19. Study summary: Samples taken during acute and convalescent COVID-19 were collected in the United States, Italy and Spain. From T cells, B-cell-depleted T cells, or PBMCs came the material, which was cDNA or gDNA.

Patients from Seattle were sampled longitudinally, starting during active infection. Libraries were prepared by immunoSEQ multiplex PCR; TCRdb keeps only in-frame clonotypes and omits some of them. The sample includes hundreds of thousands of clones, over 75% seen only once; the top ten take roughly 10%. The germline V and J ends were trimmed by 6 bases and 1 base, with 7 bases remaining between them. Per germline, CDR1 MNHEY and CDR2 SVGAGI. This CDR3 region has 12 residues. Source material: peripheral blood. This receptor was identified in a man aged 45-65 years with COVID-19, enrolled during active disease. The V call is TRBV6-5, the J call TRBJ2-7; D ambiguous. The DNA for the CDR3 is TGTGCCAGCAGCCTCCTTTCCTACGAGCAGTACTTC. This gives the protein CASSLLSYEQYF.